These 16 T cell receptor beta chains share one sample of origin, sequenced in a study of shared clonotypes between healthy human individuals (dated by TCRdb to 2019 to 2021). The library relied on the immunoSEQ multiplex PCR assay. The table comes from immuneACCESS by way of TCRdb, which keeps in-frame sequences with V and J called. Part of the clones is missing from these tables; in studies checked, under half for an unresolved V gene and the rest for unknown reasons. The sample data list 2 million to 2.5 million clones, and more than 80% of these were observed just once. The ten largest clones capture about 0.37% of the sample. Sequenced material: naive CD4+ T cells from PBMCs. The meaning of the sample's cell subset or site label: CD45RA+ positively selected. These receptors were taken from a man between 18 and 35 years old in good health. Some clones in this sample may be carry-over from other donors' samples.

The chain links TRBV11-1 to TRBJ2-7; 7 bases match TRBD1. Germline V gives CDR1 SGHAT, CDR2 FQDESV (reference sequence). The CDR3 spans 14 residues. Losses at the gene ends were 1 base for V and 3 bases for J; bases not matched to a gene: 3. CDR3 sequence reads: CASSLGQGGYEQYF. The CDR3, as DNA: TGTGCCAGCAGCTTAGGACAGGGTGGCTACGAGCAGTACTTC.

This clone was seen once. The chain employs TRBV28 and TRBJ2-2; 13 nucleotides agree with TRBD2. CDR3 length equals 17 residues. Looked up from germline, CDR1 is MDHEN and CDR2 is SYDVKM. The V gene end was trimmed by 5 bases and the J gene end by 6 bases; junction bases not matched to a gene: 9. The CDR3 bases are TGTGCCAGCAGTAGACTAGCGGGAGGTTCACCCGCCGGGGAGCTGTTTTTT. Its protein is CASSRLAGGSPAGELFF.

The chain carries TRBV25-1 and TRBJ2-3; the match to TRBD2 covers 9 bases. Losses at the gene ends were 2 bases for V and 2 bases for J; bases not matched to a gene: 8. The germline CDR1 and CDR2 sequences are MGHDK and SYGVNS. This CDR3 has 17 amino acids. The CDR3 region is CASSEGPSGASTDTQYF. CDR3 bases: TGTGCCAGCAGTGAAGGGCCTAGCGGGGCATCCACAGATACGCAGTATTTT.

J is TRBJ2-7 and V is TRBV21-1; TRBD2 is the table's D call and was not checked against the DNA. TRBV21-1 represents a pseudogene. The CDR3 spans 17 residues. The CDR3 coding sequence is TGTGCCAGCAGCAAATTCTTCAGGGCGGGAACTAGCGCATTCCCCGCTGTC. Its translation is CASSKFFRAGTSAFPAV.

The CDR3 spells CASSLSGQGADTQYF. The CDR3, as DNA: TGTGCCAGCAGCTTAAGCGGTCAGGGGGCAGATACGCAGTATTTT. V is TRBV7-3 and J is TRBJ2-3; 7 bases are shared with TRBD1. With 1 base clipped from V and 4 bases from J, the junction kept 5 bases outside the gene matches. Germline assignment: CDR1 SGHTA and CDR2 FQGTGA. CDR3 length: 15 residues. Variable domain in full (rest from reference TRBV7-3 and TRBJ2-3): GAGVSQTPSNKVTEKGKYVELRCDPISGHTALYWYRQSLGQGPEFLIYFQGTGAADDSGLPNDRFFAVRPEGSVSTLKIQRTERGDSAVYLCASSLSGQGADTQYFGPGTRLTVL.

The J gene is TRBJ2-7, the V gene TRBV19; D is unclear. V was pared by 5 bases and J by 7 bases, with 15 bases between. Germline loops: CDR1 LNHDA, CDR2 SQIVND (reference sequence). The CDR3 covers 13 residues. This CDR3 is CASSLDGMREQYF. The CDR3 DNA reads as TGTGCCAGTAGTCTGGACGGAATGAGGGAGCAGTACTTC.

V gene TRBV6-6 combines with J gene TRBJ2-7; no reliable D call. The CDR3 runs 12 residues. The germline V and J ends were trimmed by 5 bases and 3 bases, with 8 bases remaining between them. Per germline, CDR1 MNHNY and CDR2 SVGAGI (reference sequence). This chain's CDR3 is CASSPSHYEQYF. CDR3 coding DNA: TGTGCCAGCAGTCCGAGTCACTACGAGCAGTACTTC.

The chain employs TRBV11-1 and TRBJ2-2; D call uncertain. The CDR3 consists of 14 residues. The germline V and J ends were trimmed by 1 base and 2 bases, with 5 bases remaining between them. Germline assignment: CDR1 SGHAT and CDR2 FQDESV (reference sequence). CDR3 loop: CASSLGGNTGELFF. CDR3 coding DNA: TGTGCCAGCAGCTTAGGGGGAAACACCGGGGAGCTGTTTTTT.

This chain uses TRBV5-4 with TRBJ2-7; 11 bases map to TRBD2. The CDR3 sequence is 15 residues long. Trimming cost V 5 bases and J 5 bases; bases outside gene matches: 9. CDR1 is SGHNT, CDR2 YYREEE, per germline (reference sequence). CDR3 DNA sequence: TGTGCCAGCAGGGTAGCGGGAGGGCCGTTCCACGAGCAGTACTTC. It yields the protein CASRVAGGPFHEQYF.

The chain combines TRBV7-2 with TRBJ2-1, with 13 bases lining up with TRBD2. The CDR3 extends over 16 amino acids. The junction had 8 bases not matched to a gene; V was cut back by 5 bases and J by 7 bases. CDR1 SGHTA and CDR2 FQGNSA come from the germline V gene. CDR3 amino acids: CASSAYGTSGKNEQFF. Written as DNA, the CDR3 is TGTGCCAGCAGCGCTTACGGGACTAGCGGGAAAAATGAGCAGTTCTTC.

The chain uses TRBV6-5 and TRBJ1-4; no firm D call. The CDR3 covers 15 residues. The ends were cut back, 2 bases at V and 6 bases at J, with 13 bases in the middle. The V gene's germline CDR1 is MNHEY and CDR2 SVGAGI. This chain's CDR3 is CASSYGKAGDEKLFF. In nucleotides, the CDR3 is TGTGCCAGCAGTTACGGGAAGGCAGGAGATGAAAAACTGTTTTTT.

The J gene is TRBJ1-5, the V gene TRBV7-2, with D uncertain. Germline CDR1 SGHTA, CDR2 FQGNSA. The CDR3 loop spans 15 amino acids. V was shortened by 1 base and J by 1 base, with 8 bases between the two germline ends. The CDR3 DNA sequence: TGTGCCAGCAGCTTAGGGGTGGGGAGCAATCAGCCCCAGCATTTT. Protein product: CASSLGVGSNQPQHF.

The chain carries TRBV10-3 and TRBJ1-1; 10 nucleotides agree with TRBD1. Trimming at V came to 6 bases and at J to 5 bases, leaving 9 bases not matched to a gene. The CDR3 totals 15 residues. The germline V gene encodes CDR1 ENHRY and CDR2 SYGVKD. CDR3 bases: TGTGCCATCAGCGAGACCGGGACAGGGGAGACTGAAGCTTTCTTT. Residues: CAISETGTGETEAFF.

CDR3 loop: CASSQSPAEGSWETQYF. For the CDR3, the DNA is TGCGCCAGCAGCCAAAGTCCGGCGGAGGGGAGTTGGGAGACCCAGTACTTC. The chain combines TRBV4-1 with TRBJ2-5; D possibly corresponds to TRBD2 (6 bases). V was shortened by 2 bases and J by 5 bases, with 21 bases between the two germline ends. The CDR3 loop spans 17 amino acids. From germline, CDR1 is MGHRA and CDR2 YSYEKL.

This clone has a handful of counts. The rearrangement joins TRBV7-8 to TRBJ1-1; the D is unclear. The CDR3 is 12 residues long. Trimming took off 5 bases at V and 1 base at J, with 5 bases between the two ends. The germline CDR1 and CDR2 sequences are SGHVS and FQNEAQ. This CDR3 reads CASSRANTEAFF. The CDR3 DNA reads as TGTGCCAGCAGCCGAGCGAACACTGAAGCTTTCTTT.

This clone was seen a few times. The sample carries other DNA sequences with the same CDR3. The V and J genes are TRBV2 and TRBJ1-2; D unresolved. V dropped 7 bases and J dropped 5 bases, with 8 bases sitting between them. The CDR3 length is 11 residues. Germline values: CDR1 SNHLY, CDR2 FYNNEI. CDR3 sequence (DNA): TGTGCCAGCACTGTAACTTATGGCTACACCTTC. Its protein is CASTVTYGYTF.